There are a few counts of the clone carrying this T cell receptor (beta chain). Sequence at one end of the junction differs from germline and may be a read error. This CDR3 spans 15 amino acids. Germline V CDR1 and CDR2: LGHNA, YSLEER. TRB rearrangements spanning V, D and J were amplified using mixed TRB-A/B primers. Each CDR3 protein gets one entry after TCRdb re-called the multiplex PCR reads with MiXCR. Altogether thousands of distinct CDR3 sequences are present, 25% to 35% being singletons, with the ten largest covering under 8.5%. This specimen comes from a study of T cell repertoires in aging, cancer and after chemotherapy. Amplification of TCR beta used genomic DNA extracted from peripheral blood.

The receptor was derived from a human donor in good health. The genes are TRBV4-3 and TRBJ2-2; TRBD1 might be the D (5 bases). The specimen was blood. The CDR3 protein is CASTQGVDNTGELFF. The CDR3 bases are TGCGCCAGCACCCAAGGGGTTGACAACACCGGGGAGCTGTTTTTT.